These 22 T cell receptor beta chains were all obtained from the same sample, sequenced in a study of T cell repertoires in cytomegalovirus infection. TCRdb reprocessed the reads via MiXCR and lists one record per CDR3 protein. The data show 450,000 to 550,000 distinct CDR3 sequences, 16% seen once. Sequencing was done on a sample of CD8+ T cells from PBMCs. All receptors derive from a human donor in good health (CMV status not recorded). Some clones in this sample may be carry-over from other donors' samples.

The rearrangement links TRBV9 to TRBJ1-3; 8 nucleotides agree with TRBD1. Trimming cost V 0 bases and J 0 bases; bases outside gene matches: 8. The CDR3 runs to 18 residues. Germline CDR1 and CDR2: SGDLS and YYNGEE. In DNA, the CDR3 is TGTGCCAGCAGCGTAGCTCGGACAGGGTCTTTCTCTGGAAACACCATATATTTT. Amino acid sequence: CASSVARTGSFSGNTIYF.

The chain has TRBV19 and TRBJ1-2; tentative D call: TRBD1 (5 bases). V was clipped by 5 bases and J by 6 bases, with 19 bases between them. The V gene's germline CDR1 is LNHDA and CDR2 SQIVND (reference sequence). This CDR3 has 15 amino acids. The DNA of the CDR3 is TGTGCCAGTAGTGGATGGGACCAACCCGCCCATGGCTACACCTTC. It yields the protein CASSGWDQPAHGYTF.

This clonotype was counted ten times or more. The chain combines TRBV7-9 with TRBJ1-6, with 10 nucleotides matching TRBD1. Looked up from germline, CDR1 is SEHNR and CDR2 is FQNEAQ (reference sequence). J gave up 7 bases and V 5 bases, and 8 bases lay outside the gene matches. The CDR3 is 16 residues long. In nucleotides, the CDR3 is TGTGCCAGCAGCATACGGGACAGGGGTACCAATTCACCCCTCCACTTT. This codes for CASSIRDRGTNSPLHF.

The sample holds a few counts of this clonotype. The chain couples TRBV6-5 to TRBJ1-1; no firm D call. Germline V gene data show CDR1 as MNHEY and CDR2 as SVGAGI. The ends were cut back, 5 bases at V and 0 bases at J, with 13 bases in the middle. The length of the CDR3 is 15 residues. DNA for the CDR3: TGTGCCAGCAGTCCCCCGGGCATTTTGAACACTGAAGCTTTCTTT. Encoded protein: CASSPPGILNTEAFF.

This clonotype was counted many times. The genes are TRBV12-3 or TRBV12-4 and TRBJ1-2; D ambiguous. V gave up 3 bases and J gave up 0 bases, with 20 bases separating them. The CDR3 is made up of 18 amino acids. CDR3 region: CASSLSGELPTANYGYTF. The CDR3 DNA is TGTGCCAGCAGTTTGTCAGGAGAATTACCAACCGCTAACTATGGCTACACCTTC.

There are a few counts of this clonotype. J is TRBJ1-5 and V is TRBV2, with 10 bases that match TRBD1. Trimming cost V 5 bases and J 3 bases; bases outside gene matches: 4. The CDR3 has 15 residues. Germline V CDR1 and CDR2: SNHLY, FYNNEI. CDR3 amino acids: CASSRDRGPNQPQHF. The DNA of the CDR3 is TGTGCCAGCAGTCGAGACAGGGGGCCCAATCAGCCCCAGCATTTT.

This clonotype occurred a few times. V gene TRBV27 combines with J gene TRBJ2-5; the D is unclear. V lost 7 bases to trimming and J lost 5 bases, with 8 bases between them. This CDR3 has 11 amino acids. CDR1 is MNHEY and CDR2 is SMNVEV in the germline V gene (reference sequence). The DNA for the CDR3 is TGTGCCAGCACCTTCGGGGAGACCCAGTACTTC. Amino acid sequence: CASTFGETQYF.

V is TRBV29-1 and J is TRBJ2-1; 8 bases are shared with TRBD1. The germline CDR1 and CDR2 sequences are SQVTM and ANQGSEA. The V segment lost 3 bases and the J segment 0 bases; nucleotides outside the gene matches: 13. The CDR3 has 18 residues. The CDR3 DNA is TGCAGCGTTGATGGGCAGGGGGCATTTTACAGCTCCTACAATGAGCAGTTCTTC. This gives the protein CSVDGQGAFYSSYNEQFF.

The rearrangement links TRBV13 to TRBJ2-2; D possibly uses TRBD1 or TRBD2 (6 bases each). The ends were cut back, 5 bases at V and 1 base at J, with 14 bases in the middle. Germline CDR1 and CDR2: PRHDT and FYEKMQ (reference sequence). CDR3 length equals 16 residues. CDR3 residues: CASSTRGVENTGELFF. CDR3 coding DNA: TGTGCCAGCAGCACTAGGGGGGTTGAGAACACCGGGGAGCTGTTTTTT. Complete variable domain (other parts from reference TRBV13 and TRBJ2-2): AAGVIQSPRHLIKEKRETATLKCYPIPRHDTVYWYQQGPGQDPQFLISFYEKMQSDKGSIPDRFSAQQFSDYHSELNMSSLELGDSALYFCASSTRGVENTGELFFGEGSRLTVL.

This clonotype was detected ten times or more. This sequence joins TRBV7-6 and TRBJ1-1; no firm D call. Germline V gene lookup returns CDR1 SGHVS and CDR2 FNYEAQ. The CDR3 has 14 amino acids. V was cut by 4 bases and J by 5 bases, with 14 bases left in between. This CDR3 reads CASSSPSRVTEAFF. CDR3 nucleotide sequence: TGTGCCAGCAGCTCCCCCTCAAGGGTTACTGAAGCTTTCTTT. Full variable domain (missing parts from reference TRBV7-6 and TRBJ1-1): GAGVSQSPRYKVTKRGQDVALRCDPISGHVSLYWYRQALGQGPEFLTYFNYEAQQDKSGLPNDRFSAERPEGSISTLTIQRTEQRDSAMYRCASSSPSRVTEAFFGQGTRLTVV.

Regarding this clonotype: A junction end diverges from the germline sequence, so it may reflect a read error. This sequence joins TRBV6-1 and TRBJ2-2, with D perhaps matching TRBD1 (6 bases). The CDR3 runs 15 residues. CDR1 and CDR2 (germline): MNHNS, SASEGT. This chain's CDR3 is CACRDTRRNTGELFF. The CDR3 DNA sequence: TGTGCCTGCAGGGACACGAGGCGAAACACCGGGGAGCTGTTTTTT.

Ten or more counts support this clonotype. The chain's CDR3 is CASSFTGLNTEAFF. CDR3 bases: TGTGCCAGCAGTTTCACAGGGTTGAACACTGAAGCTTTCTTT. This chain links TRBV27 with TRBJ1-1; TRBD1 might be the D (6 bases). CDR3 length: 14 amino acids. Per germline, CDR1 MNHEY and CDR2 SMNVEV (reference sequence). With 3 bases removed from V and 0 bases from J, the gap between germline ends came to 8 bases.

This clonotype occurred a few times. V is TRBV2 and J is TRBJ2-3; 9 bases map to TRBD1. V lost 7 bases and J lost 14; bases outside the gene matches: 10. CDR3 length: 12 residues. Germline assignment: CDR1 SNHLY and CDR2 FYNNEI. The CDR3 loop reads CASMNRDREPYF. Written as DNA, the CDR3 is TGTGCCAGCATGAACCGGGACAGGGAACCGTATTTT.

This clonotype is termed medium-sized. The rearrangement uses TRBV19 and TRBJ2-1, with D perhaps matching TRBD2 (6 bases). The CDR3 contains 15 residues. Trimming left V 1 base short and J 10 bases short, with 17 bases between. Germline CDR1 is LNHDA and CDR2 is SQIVND (reference sequence). Here the CDR3 DNA reads TGTGCCAGTAGTATAGTACGGGAGAAGCCAGGAGAGCAGTTCTTC. It encodes CASSIVREKPGEQFF.

V gene TRBV27 combines with J gene TRBJ2-3; D is perhaps TRBD2 (5 bases). Germline values: CDR1 MNHEY, CDR2 SMNVEV (reference sequence). CDR3 size: 17 residues. V was shortened by 6 bases and J by 4 bases, with 23 bases between the two germline ends. In nucleotides, the CDR3 is TGTGCCAGCAGCGGTCCTTCCCCGCGAGGGCACGCAGATACGCAGTATTTT. Protein: CASSGPSPRGHADTQYF.

The V gene is TRBV4-1, the J gene TRBJ2-1, with 7 bases aligning to TRBD2. Germline V gene data show CDR1 as MGHRA and CDR2 as YSYEKL. The CDR3 extends over 15 amino acids. The junction had 7 bases not matched to a gene; V was cut back by 1 base and J by 7 bases. CDR3 nucleotide sequence: TGCGCCAGCAGCCAAGCGGGGAGGGGTAGAAATGAGCAGTTCTTC. This encodes CASSQAGRGRNEQFF.

This clonotype was detected many times. The V and J genes are TRBV25-1 and TRBJ2-5; TRBD2 aligns across 9 bases. The CDR3 sequence is 17 residues long. Trimming took 1 base from V and 1 from J; bases not matched to a gene: 7. Germline V gene data show CDR1 as MGHDK and CDR2 as SYGVNS. CDR3 protein: CASSEWGLAGFQETQYF. For the CDR3, the DNA is TGTGCCAGCAGTGAATGGGGCCTAGCGGGGTTCCAAGAGACCCAGTACTTC.

The table lists this clonotype with many counts. The V call is TRBV12-3 or TRBV12-4, the J call TRBJ2-5; TRBD1 is a possible D gene (6 bases). V lost 2 bases, J lost 6 bases, and 25 bases lay in between. The CDR3 is 18 amino acids. The CDR3 reads CASSLLDRYPTRPQTQYF. In DNA, the CDR3 is TGTGCCAGCAGTTTATTAGACAGGTACCCCACGCGCCCCCAGACCCAGTACTTC.

The gene calls are TRBV27 and TRBJ2-3, with D maybe TRBD1 (5 bases). The CDR3 runs 15 residues. Trimming left V 1 base short and J 5 bases short, with 13 bases between. The V gene's germline CDR1 is MNHEY and CDR2 SMNVEV (reference sequence). CDR3 residues: CASSLYDHTGDTQYF. CDR3 DNA: TGTGCCAGCAGTTTATATGACCACACAGGAGATACGCAGTATTTT.

This clonotype was counted between two and nine times. This chain uses TRBV27 with TRBJ1-5; no clear D. The CDR3 extends over 16 amino acids. Trimming took off 6 bases at V and 0 bases at J, with 15 bases between the two ends. The germline V gene has CDR1 MNHEY and CDR2 SMNVEV (reference sequence). The CDR3 DNA reads as TGTGCCAGCAGAATGCTAGCGGGCCGTAGCAATCAGCCCCAGCATTTT. Its protein product is CASRMLAGRSNQPQHF.

This clonotype has at least ten counts. The chain combines TRBV4-1 with TRBJ2-2, with D hard to call. This CDR3 comprises 16 residues. V was pared by 6 bases and J by 8 bases, with 22 bases between. Germline lookup yields CDR1 MGHRA and CDR2 YSYEKL. The CDR3 coding sequence is TGCGCCAGCAGTTCAAGGATCGTCTTCTTAGGAGGGGAGCTGTTTTTT. Its translation: CASSSRIVFLGGELFF.

This clonotype was detected ten times or more. The genes are TRBV11-2 and TRBJ2-1; D gene unclear. Germline V gene sequence: CDR1 SGHAT, CDR2 FQNNGV. The V and J ends lost 0 bases and 6 bases respectively, with 15 bases between them. This CDR3 has 16 residues. CDR3 amino acids: CASSLEAAPLVNEQFF. CDR3 bases: TGTGCCAGCAGCTTAGAGGCCGCGCCGCTTGTCAATGAGCAGTTCTTC.